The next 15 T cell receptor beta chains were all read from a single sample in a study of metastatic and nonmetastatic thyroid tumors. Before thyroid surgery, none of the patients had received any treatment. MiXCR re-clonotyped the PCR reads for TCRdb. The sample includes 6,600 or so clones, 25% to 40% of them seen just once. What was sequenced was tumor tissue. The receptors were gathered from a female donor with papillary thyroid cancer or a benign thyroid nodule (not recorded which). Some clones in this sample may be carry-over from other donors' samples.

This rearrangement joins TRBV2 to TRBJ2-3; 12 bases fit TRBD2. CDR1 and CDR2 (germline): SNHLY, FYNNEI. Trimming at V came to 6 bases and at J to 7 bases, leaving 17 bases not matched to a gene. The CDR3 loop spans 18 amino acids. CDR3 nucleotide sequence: TGTGCCAGCAGCGGTACTAGCGGGGGGCGTACCTTGGGTTATACGCAGTATTTT. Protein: CASSGTSGGRTLGYTQYF.

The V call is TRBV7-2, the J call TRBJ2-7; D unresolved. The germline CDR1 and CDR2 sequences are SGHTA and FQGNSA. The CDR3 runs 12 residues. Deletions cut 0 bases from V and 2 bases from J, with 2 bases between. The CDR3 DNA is TGTGCCAGCAGCTTAGCTGCCTACGAGCAGTACTTC. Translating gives CASSLAAYEQYF.

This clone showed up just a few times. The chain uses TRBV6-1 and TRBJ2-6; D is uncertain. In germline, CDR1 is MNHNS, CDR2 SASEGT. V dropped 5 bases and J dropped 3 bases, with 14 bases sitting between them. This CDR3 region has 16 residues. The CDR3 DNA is TGTGCCAGCAGTTTCACATTCGTAGGTGGGGCCAACGTCCTGACTTTC. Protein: CASSFTFVGGANVLTF.

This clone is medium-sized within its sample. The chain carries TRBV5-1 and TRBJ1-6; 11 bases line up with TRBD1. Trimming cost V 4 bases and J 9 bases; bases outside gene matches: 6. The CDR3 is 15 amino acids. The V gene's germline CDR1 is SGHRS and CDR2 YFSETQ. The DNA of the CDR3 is TGCGCCAGCAGCCCGGACAGGGGGCTAGGTTCACCCCTCCACTTT. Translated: CASSPDRGLGSPLHF.

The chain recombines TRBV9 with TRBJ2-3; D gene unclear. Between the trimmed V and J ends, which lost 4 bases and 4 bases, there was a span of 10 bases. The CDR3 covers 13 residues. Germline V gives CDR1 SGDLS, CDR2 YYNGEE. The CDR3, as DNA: TGTGCCAGCAGCCCTGTTGCCTCAGATACGCAGTATTTT. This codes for CASSPVASDTQYF. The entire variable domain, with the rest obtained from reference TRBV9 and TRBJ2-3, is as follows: DSGVTQTPKHLITATGQRVTLRCSPRSGDLSVYWYQQSLDQGLQFLIQYYNGEERAKGNILERFSAQQFPDLHSELNLSSLELGDSALYFCASSPVASDTQYFGPGTRLTVL.

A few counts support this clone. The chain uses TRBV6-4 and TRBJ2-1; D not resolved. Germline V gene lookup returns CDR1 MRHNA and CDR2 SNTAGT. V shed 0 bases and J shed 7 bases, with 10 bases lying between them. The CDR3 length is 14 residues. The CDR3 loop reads CASSDSSLGNEQFF. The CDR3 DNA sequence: TGTGCCAGCAGTGACTCCTCCCTAGGGAATGAGCAGTTCTTC.

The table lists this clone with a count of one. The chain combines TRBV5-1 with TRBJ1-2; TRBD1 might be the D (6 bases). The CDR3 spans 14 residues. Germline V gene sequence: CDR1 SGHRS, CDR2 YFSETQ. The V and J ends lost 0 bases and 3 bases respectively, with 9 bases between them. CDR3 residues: CASSLGQVDYGYTF. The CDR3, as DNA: TGCGCCAGCAGCTTGGGACAGGTTGACTATGGCTACACCTTC. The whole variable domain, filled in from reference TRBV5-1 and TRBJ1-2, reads KAGVTQTPRYLIKTRGQQVTLSCSPISGHRSVSWYQQTPGQGLQFLFEYFSETQRNKGNFPGRFSGRQFSNSRSEMNVSTLELGDSALYLCASSLGQVDYGYTFGSGTRLTVV.

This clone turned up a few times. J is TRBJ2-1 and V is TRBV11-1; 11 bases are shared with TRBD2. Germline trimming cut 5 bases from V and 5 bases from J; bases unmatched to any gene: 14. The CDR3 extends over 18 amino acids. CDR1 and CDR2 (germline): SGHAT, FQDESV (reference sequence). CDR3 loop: CASSAPRISGRANNEQFF. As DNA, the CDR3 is TGTGCCAGCAGCGCTCCCAGAATTAGCGGGAGGGCCAACAATGAGCAGTTCTTC.

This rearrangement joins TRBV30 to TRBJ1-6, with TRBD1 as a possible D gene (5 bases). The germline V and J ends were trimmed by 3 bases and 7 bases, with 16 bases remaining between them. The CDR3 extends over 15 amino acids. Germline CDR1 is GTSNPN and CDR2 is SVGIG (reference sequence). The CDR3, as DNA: TGTGCCTGGAGGGGGGGACTGGGTTTAAATTCACCCCTCCACTTT. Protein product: CAWRGGLGLNSPLHF.

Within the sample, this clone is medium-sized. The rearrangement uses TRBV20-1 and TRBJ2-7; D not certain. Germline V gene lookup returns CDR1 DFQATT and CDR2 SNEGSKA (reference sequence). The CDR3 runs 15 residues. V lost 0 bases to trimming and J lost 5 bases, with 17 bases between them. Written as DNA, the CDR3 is TGCAGTGCTAGAGATCTAAGGGTCGGATACCACGAGCAGTACTTC. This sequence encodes CSARDLRVGYHEQYF.

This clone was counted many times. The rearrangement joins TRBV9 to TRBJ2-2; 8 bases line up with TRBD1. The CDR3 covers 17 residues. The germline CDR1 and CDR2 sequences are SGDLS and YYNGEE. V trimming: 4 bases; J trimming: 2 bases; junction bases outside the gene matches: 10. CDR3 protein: CASSFSPGGRNTGELFF. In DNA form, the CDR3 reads TGTGCCAGCAGCTTCAGCCCAGGGGGCAGAAACACCGGGGAGCTGTTTTTT.

The CDR3 DNA reads as TGTGCCAGTAGCCTAGGACAGGCTCTCAGGAACACCATATATTTT. It yields the protein CASSLGQALRNTIYF. The chain is built from TRBV19 and TRBJ1-3, with 7 nucleotides matching TRBD1. The germline gives CDR1 LNHDA, CDR2 SQIVND (reference sequence). J was trimmed by 7 bases and V by 6 bases; bases with no gene match: 12. The CDR3 length is 15 residues.

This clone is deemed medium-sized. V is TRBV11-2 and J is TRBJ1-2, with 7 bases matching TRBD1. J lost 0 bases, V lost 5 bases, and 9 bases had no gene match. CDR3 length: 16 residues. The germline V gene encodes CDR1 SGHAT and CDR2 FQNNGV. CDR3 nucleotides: TGTGCCAGCAGCCCCGAGGACAGGAGGGCTAACTATGGCTACACCTTC. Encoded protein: CASSPEDRRANYGYTF.

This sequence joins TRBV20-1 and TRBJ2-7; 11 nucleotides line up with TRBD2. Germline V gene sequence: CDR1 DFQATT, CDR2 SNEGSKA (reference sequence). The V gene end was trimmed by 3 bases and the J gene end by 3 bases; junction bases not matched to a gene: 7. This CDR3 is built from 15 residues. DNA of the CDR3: TGCAGTGCTAGTGATACTAGCGGGGGAATCTACGAGCAGTACTTC. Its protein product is CSASDTSGGIYEQYF.

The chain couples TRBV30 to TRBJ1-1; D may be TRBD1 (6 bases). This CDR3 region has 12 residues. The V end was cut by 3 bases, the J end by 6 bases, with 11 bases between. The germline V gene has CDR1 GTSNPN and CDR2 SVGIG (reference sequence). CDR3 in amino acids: CAWRGGRSEAFF. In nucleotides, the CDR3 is TGTGCCTGGAGGGGGGGGCGCTCTGAAGCTTTCTTT.